One and the same sample provided the 2 T cell receptor beta chains below, sequenced in a study of CD8 T cells in ankylosing spondylitis. TCRdb called the 5' RACE reads again in MiXCR, with one record for every CDR3 protein. The table includes 400,000 or so distinct CDR3 sequences, approximately 26% detected once. General study results and limits: One TCR beta motif, made up of under ten highly homologous variants, appeared characteristic of ankylosing spondylitis blood.

These receptors have no identified antigens. Material: blood, either unsorted or a sorted T cell fraction (not recorded which). These receptor sequences come from a male donor with ankylosing spondylitis.

This clonotype was counted a few times. The chain uses TRBV10-3 and TRBJ1-2, with 8 nucleotides matching TRBD1. CDR1 and CDR2 from the germline V gene are ENHRY and SYGVKD. V was pared by 0 bases and J by 6 bases, with 3 bases of the junction left unmatched. The CDR3 has 14 amino acids. The CDR3 protein is CAISESPGQDGYTF. The DNA of the CDR3 is TGTGCCATCAGTGAGTCCCCGGGACAGGATGGCTACACCTTC.

The CDR3 nucleotides read TGTGCCAGCAGCTCCCGGACAGGCCCCGGAGATACGCAGTATTTT. This sequence encodes CASSSRTGPGDTQYF. The rearrangement joins TRBV5-5 to TRBJ2-3; 7 bases agree with TRBD1. Germline V gene lookup returns CDR1 SGHKS and CDR2 YYEKEE (reference sequence). CDR3 size: 15 residues. Losses at the gene ends were 3 bases for V and 5 bases for J; bases not matched to a gene: 9. The whole variable domain, remainder taken from reference TRBV5-5 and TRBJ2-3, is DAGVTQSPTHLIKTRGQQVTLRCSPISGHKSVSWYQQVLGQGPQFIFQYYEKEERGRGNFPDRFSARQFPNYSSELNVNALLLGDSALYLCASSSRTGPGDTQYFGPGTRLTVL.